This passage covers 2 T cell receptor beta chains from one sample sequenced in a study of OX40 agonist ivuxolimab in advanced cancers. Here immunoSEQ multiplex PCR was the method, and the copy in TCRdb shows in-frame clones only, minus some. The sample lists tens of thousands of clones, 75% to 95% seen once, with around 7% in the top ten. The starting material was CD4+ or CD8+ T cells sorted from blood, obtained in a trial of the OX40 agonist ivuxolimab. These receptors were obtained from an adult with an advanced solid tumor such as melanoma, head and neck, liver or kidney cancer.

V usage is TRBV5-4 and J usage is TRBJ2-4; TRBD1 matches at 9 bases. Germline V gene lookup returns CDR1 SGHNT and CDR2 YYREEE (reference sequence). The CDR3 runs to 16 residues. With V trimmed by 4 bases and J by 1 base, 6 bases remained unmatched. The CDR3: CASSGDRGGAKNIQYF. CDR3 coding DNA: TGTGCCAGCAGCGGCGACAGGGGGGGTGCCAAAAACATTCAGTACTTC.

The chain has TRBV2 and TRBJ2-4; the D call may be TRBD1 or TRBD2 (5 bases each). Trimming left V 0 bases short and J 0 bases short, with 9 bases between. The CDR3 loop spans 16 amino acids. CDR1 and CDR2 (germline): SNHLY, FYNNEI. CDR3 amino acids: CASSEAGGLAKNIQYF. The CDR3 nucleotides read TGTGCCAGCAGTGAAGCTGGGGGATTAGCCAAAAACATTCAGTACTTC.